These 3 T cell receptor beta chains were sequenced from one sample in a study of T cells after yellow fever vaccination. TCRdb ran MiXCR on the 5' RACE reads and lists one entry per CDR3 protein. The sample holds 500,000 to 650,000 distinct CDR3 sequences; around an eighth are singletons and the top ten take 15%. The sequenced sample was PBMCs, obtained on the day of the yellow fever booster vaccination. The receptors were sampled from a man aged 25 to 40 who received the YFV17D yellow fever vaccine.

V usage is TRBV30 and J usage is TRBJ2-2; D is ambiguous. Trimming shortened V by 3 bases and J by 4 bases, and 9 bases separated the two germline ends. This CDR3 has 13 amino acids. The germline V gene encodes CDR1 GTSNPN and CDR2 SVGIG (reference sequence). For the CDR3, the DNA is TGTGCCTGGAGCCCTTTAGGCACCGGGGAGCTGTTTTTT. Translated: CAWSPLGTGELFF.

This clonotype was seen a handful of times. V and J are TRBV20-1 and TRBJ2-7; 8 bases are shared with TRBD2. The CDR3 has 12 residues. The germline gives CDR1 DFQATT, CDR2 SNEGSKA (reference sequence). Trimming took 7 bases from V and 3 from J; bases not matched to a gene: 5. CDR3 in amino acids: CSVGTRGYEQYF. CDR3 nucleotide sequence: TGCAGTGTGGGGACTAGGGGCTACGAGCAGTACTTC.

In its sample, this clonotype was seen many times. The chain has TRBV20-1 and TRBJ2-1, with 7 nucleotides matching TRBD1. The V segment lost 6 bases and the J segment 10 bases; nucleotides outside the gene matches: 15. The CDR3 has 14 amino acids. CDR1 and CDR2 (germline): DFQATT, SNEGSKA (reference sequence). The CDR3 sequence: CSARTGQIEQEQFF. Written as DNA, the CDR3 is TGCAGTGCCAGAACGGGACAGATCGAACAAGAGCAGTTCTTC.